Listed below are T cell receptor beta chains from one sample, sequenced in a study of cytomegalovirus exposure and HLA in healthy donors. Produced via immunoSEQ multiplex PCR; TCRdb's table is partial and in-frame only. The sample holds 150,000 to 200,000 clones, around three quarters seen once. Source material: PBMCs. Receptors were obtained from a woman younger than 45 in good health and CMV-seronegative. Each CDR3 is given with its conserved first and last residue. Each record gives: CDR3 length, J gene, V gene, clone size, D gene, CDR3 protein, CDR3 DNA. D genes are given only for firm matches. Clone size is given for some rows only: seen once, a few or many times, or a class if the clone is expanded.

>14|TRBJ2-3|TRBV11-2|NA|NA
CASSLTVGTDTQYF
TGTGCCAGCAGCTTAACTGTGGGCACAGATACGCAGTATTTT
>16|TRBJ1-2|TRBV6-1|few|NA
CASSAALGGHFYGYTF
TGTGCCAGCAGTGCTGCCCTTGGCGGACATTTCTATGGCTACACCTTC
>15|TRBJ2-1|TRBV5-1|NA|TRBD2
CASSLLAGGPNEQFF
TGCGCCAGCAGCTTGTTAGCGGGAGGGCCCAATGAGCAGTTCTTC
>16|TRBJ2-3|TRBV5-4|NA|TRBD1
CASSMGQAGSTDTQYF
TGTGCCAGCAGCATGGGACAGGCGGGTAGCACAGATACGCAGTATTTT
>17|TRBJ2-2|TRBV4-1|NA|NA
CASSHKVAGVRTGELFF
TGCGCCAGCAGCCATAAGGTTGCAGGGGTTCGGACCGGAGAGCTGTTTTTT
>15|TRBJ2-2|TRBV7-3|few|TRBD1
CASSFGDSWTGELFF
TGTGCCAGCAGCTTCGGGGACAGTTGGACTGGGGAGCTGTTTTTT
>14|TRBJ1-3|TRBV7-6|NA|NA
CASSFQGNGNTIYF
TGTGCCAGCAGCTTCCAGGGGAATGGAAACACCATATATTTT
>15|TRBJ1-5|TRBV19|NA|NA
CASSQPPGHNQPQHF
TGTGCCAGTAGTCAGCCTCCGGGACATAATCAGCCCCAGCATTTT
>12|TRBJ2-7|TRBV11-2|once|NA
CASSLDPYEQYF
TGTGCCAGCAGCTTAGATCCCTACGAGCAGTACTTC
>16|TRBJ1-1|TRBV4-3|once|NA
CASSQDGAGALTEAFF
TGCGCCAGCAGCCAAGATGGGGCAGGGGCGCTAACTGAAGCTTTCTTT
>13|TRBJ1-6|TRBV5-8|once|TRBD1
CASSREQGTTLHF
TGTGCCAGCAGCAGGGAACAGGGGACAACCCTCCACTTT
>13|TRBJ1-1|TRBV11-2|once|NA
CASSHGGSTEAFF
TGTGCCAGCAGCCATGGAGGGAGCACTGAAGCTTTCTTT
>11|TRBJ1-2|TRBV29-1|NA|NA
CSVDRGDGYTF
TGCAGCGTTGACCGGGGGGATGGCTACACCTTC
>18|TRBJ1-4|TRBV27|NA|TRBD1
CASSPTPPRTGTSEKLFF
TGTGCCAGCAGTCCGACCCCCCCCCGGACAGGGACTTCGGAAAAACTGTTTTTT
>14|TRBJ2-5|TRBV5-6|NA|NA
CASSLTVGPRAQYF
TGTGCCAGCAGCTTGACGGTGGGTCCGCGGGCCCAGTACTTC
>16|TRBJ2-1|TRBV7-8|NA|TRBD2
CASSSKREVPYNEQFF
TGTGCCAGCAGCTCGAAGCGGGAGGTCCCCTACAATGAGCAGTTCTTC
>15|TRBJ2-7|TRBV6-5|NA|TRBD1
CASNDPMTGIYEQYF
TGTGCCAGCAATGACCCCATGACAGGGATCTACGAGCAGTACTTC
>15|TRBJ2-7|TRBV5-4|NA|NA
CASSLEQGRTYEQYF
TGTGCCAGCAGCTTGGAACAGGGAAGGACCTACGAGCAGTACTTC
>13|TRBJ2-7|TRBV6-5|NA|NA
CASSKNSAYEQYF
TGTGCCAGCAGTAAAAACAGTGCCTACGAGCAGTACTTC
>14|TRBJ1-1|TRBV7-9|few|TRBD1
CASSLGQQNTEAFF
TGTGCCAGCAGCTTGGGACAGCAGAACACTGAAGCTTTCTTT
>16|TRBJ2-7|TRBV19|NA|NA
CASSLTASASSYEQYF
TGTGCCAGTAGTTTGACAGCTAGCGCCAGCTCCTACGAGCAGTACTTC
>15|TRBJ1-2|TRBV5-6|NA|TRBD1
CASSLEGQGNYGYTF
TGTGCCAGCAGCTTGGAGGGACAGGGGAACTATGGCTACACCTTC
>16|TRBJ1-6|TRBV5-4|NA|NA
CASSLSANSYNSPLHF
TGTGCCAGCAGCTTGTCTGCGAACTCCTATAATTCACCCCTCCACTTT
>14|TRBJ2-7|TRBV29-1|NA|NA
CSVEFTGKGYEQYF
TGCAGCGTTGAATTTACGGGGAAAGGCTACGAGCAGTACTTC
>12|TRBJ1-5|TRBV5-8|NA|NA
CASSLLDQPQHF
TGTGCCAGCAGCTTGCTTGATCAGCCCCAGCATTTT
>13|TRBJ1-2|TRBV7-9|NA|TRBD1
CASSTGTAYGYTF
TGTGCCAGCAGCACCGGGACAGCCTATGGCTACACCTTC
>14|TRBJ2-1|TRBV11-3|NA|NA
CASSLSGVVNEQFF
TGTGCCAGCAGCTTATCAGGGGTAGTAAATGAGCAGTTCTTC
>15|TRBJ1-1|TRBV25-1|once|TRBD1
CASSGVTGEGTEAFF
TGTGCCAGCAGTGGGGTGACAGGGGAAGGCACTGAAGCTTTCTTT
>14|TRBJ2-4|TRBV6-1|NA|NA
CASSEAAVVRIQYF
TGTGCCAGCAGTGAAGCGGCGGTAGTTAGGATTCAGTACTTC
>15|TRBJ2-7|TRBV5-1|NA|TRBD1
CASSSPYRGSYEQYF
TGCGCCAGCAGCTCCCCGTACAGGGGTTCCTACGAGCAGTACTTC
>12|TRBJ2-5|TRBV11-1|NA|NA
CASTRSQETQYF
TGTGCCAGCACTAGGAGCCAAGAGACCCAGTACTTC
>11|TRBJ2-1|TRBV30|once|NA
CAWSHRCGQFF
TGTGCCTGGAGTCACAGGTGTGGGCAGTTCTTC
>14|TRBJ1-1|TRBV19|few|TRBD1
CASSQDRGPTEAFF
TGTGCCAGTAGTCAAGACAGGGGGCCCACTGAAGCTTTCTTT
>14|TRBJ1-2|TRBV7-2|NA|TRBD1
CASSWDSANYGYTF
TGTGCCAGCAGCTGGGACAGCGCTAACTATGGCTACACCTTC
>15|TRBJ2-7|TRBV6-6|once|TRBD1
CASSMGQGKTYEQYF
TGTGCCAGCAGCATGGGACAGGGGAAAACCTACGAGCAGTACTTC
>14|TRBJ2-7|TRBV4-1|NA|NA
CASSQGQENYEQYF
TGCGCCAGCAGCCAAGGACAGGAAAACTACGAGCAGTACTTC
>12|TRBJ2-3|TRBV5-1|few|NA
CASSHRSDTQYF
TGCGCCAGCAGCCACAGGTCCGATACGCAGTATTTT
>18|TRBJ2-1|TRBV4-1|NA|NA
CASSQDIPGTLGNNEQFF
TGCGCCAGCAGCCAAGATATTCCCGGGACACTAGGAAACAATGAGCAGTTCTTC
>15|TRBJ2-5|TRBV6-6|NA|TRBD1
CASSPRGQGKETQYF
TGTGCCAGCAGTCCCCGAGGACAGGGGAAAGAGACCCAGTACTTC
>15|TRBJ1-1|TRBV25-1|few|TRBD1
CASSEGTGLVTEAFF
TGTGCCAGCAGTGAGGGGACAGGGTTGGTGACTGAAGCTTTCTTT
>16|TRBJ2-2|TRBV2|once|TRBD2
CASSGLAGGGTGELFF
TGTGCCAGCAGCGGACTAGCGGGGGGCGGGACCGGGGAGCTGTTTTTT
>15|TRBJ2-7|TRBV27|NA|TRBD2
CASSSLAGVSGEQYF
TGTGCCAGCAGCTCCCTAGCGGGGGTGTCTGGCGAGCAGTACTTC
>12|TRBJ2-7|TRBV19|NA|NA
CASSIGFDEQYF
TGTGCCAGTAGTATCGGTTTCGACGAGCAGTACTTC
>14|TRBJ2-7|TRBV7-2|NA|NA
CASSLGGPRNAQYF
TGTGCCAGCAGCTTAGGAGGTCCTCGAAACGCGCAGTACTTC
>15|TRBJ2-3|TRBV6-5|NA|TRBD1
CASSRGQGGPDTQYF
TGTGCCAGCAGTCGGGGACAGGGGGGCCCAGATACGCAGTATTTT
>17|TRBJ1-1|TRBV7-9|NA|TRBD1
CASSSPARDRPNTEAFF
TGTGCCAGCAGCTCCCCAGCCCGGGACAGACCGAACACTGAAGCTTTCTTT
>15|TRBJ2-2|TRBV5-1|NA|NA
CATYRDNANTGELFF
TGCGCCACGTACCGGGACAACGCGAACACCGGGGAGCTGTTTTTT
>15|TRBJ1-4|TRBV6-1|NA|TRBD1
CASSEGQGGNEKLFF
TGTGCCAGCAGTGAGGGACAGGGTGGGAATGAAAAACTGTTTTTT
>15|TRBJ2-7|TRBV27|NA|TRBD1
CASSLFYRGLYEQYF
TGTGCCAGCAGTTTATTCTACAGGGGGCTGTACGAGCAGTACTTC
>15|TRBJ1-4|TRBV5-5|few|NA
CASSFTQGRIEKLFF
TGTGCCAGCAGCTTCACTCAGGGTCGCATCGAAAAACTGTTTTTT
>15|TRBJ2-2|TRBV4-1|NA|NA
CASSQVLGNTGELLF
TGCGCCAGCAGCCAAGTTTTGGGGAACACCGGGGAGCTGCTTTTT
>14|TRBJ2-3|TRBV2|NA|TRBD1
CASSQTGAPDTQYF
TGTGCCAGCAGTCAAACAGGGGCCCCAGATACGCAGTATTTT
>16|TRBJ2-1|TRBV14|NA|TRBD1
CASSQDVGQGNNEQFF
TGTGCCAGCAGCCAAGATGTAGGACAGGGGAACAATGAGCAGTTCTTC